The clone carrying this T cell receptor beta chain occurred a few times. What it binds is unknown. These data belong to a study of T cells after yellow fever vaccination. The study, taken as a whole, reports: Only a small proportion of the clonotypes turned up in both the CD4 and the CD8 compartments, likely arising from convergent recombination.

The CDR3 runs 13 residues. Germline V gives CDR1 DFQATT, CDR2 SNEGSKA (reference sequence). The ends were cut back, 6 bases at V and 5 bases at J, with 16 bases in the middle. TCRdb recomputed calls from the 5' RACE reads with MiXCR, one row per CDR3 protein. The sample lists 500,000 to 550,000 distinct CDR3 sequences, 20% to 25% occurring once. The clonotype comes from a man aged 18 to 30 who received the YFV17D yellow fever vaccine. The sample consisted of PBMCs, taken 20 to 25 days after the first yellow fever vaccination. The chain recombines TRBV20-1 with TRBJ1-1; D call uncertain. DNA for the CDR3: TGCAGTGCCCGCCCGATAAGTATGACTGAAGCTTTCTTT. Translating it yields CSARPISMTEAFF.